This T cell receptor (beta chain) was captured by sequencing in a study of T cell clones after liver transplantation. CDR1 and CDR2 (germline): SGHRS, YFSETQ. The CDR3 is made up of 17 amino acids. V shed 4 bases, J shed 0 bases, and the junction held 8 bases outside the gene matches. Assay: immunoSEQ multiplex PCR; the TCRdb copy retains only in-frame clones and omits some. The repertoire has more than 75,000 clones, roughly four fifths of them found once; the top ten carry 0.4% to 0.6%. The source was CD4+ T cells from blood, collected 45 to 46 months after liver transplant. The receptor was isolated from a human patient who received a liver transplant. Some T cells may be provided by the graft donor. V is TRBV5-1 and J is TRBJ2-1; 9 positions agree with TRBD2. The CDR3 region has the DNA TGCGCCAGCAGCGGTGGGGCGGGAGGGCCCTCCTACAATGAGCAGTTCTTC. This gives the protein CASSGGAGGPSYNEQFF.